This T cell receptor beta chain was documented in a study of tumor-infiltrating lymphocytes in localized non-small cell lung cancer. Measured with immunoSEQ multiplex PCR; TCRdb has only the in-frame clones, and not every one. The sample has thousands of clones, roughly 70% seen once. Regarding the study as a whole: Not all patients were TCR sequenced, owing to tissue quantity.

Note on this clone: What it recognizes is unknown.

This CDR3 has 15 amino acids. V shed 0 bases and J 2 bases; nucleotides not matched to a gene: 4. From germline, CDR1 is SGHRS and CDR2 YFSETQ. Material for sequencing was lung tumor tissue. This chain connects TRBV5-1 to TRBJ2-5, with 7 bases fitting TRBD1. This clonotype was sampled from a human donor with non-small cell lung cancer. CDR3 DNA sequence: TGCGCCAGCAGCTTGGGGGACAGAGCTCAAGAGACCCAGTACTTC. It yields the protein CASSLGDRAQETQYF. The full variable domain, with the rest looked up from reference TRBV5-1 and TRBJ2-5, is KAGVTQTPRYLIKTRGQQVTLSCSPISGHRSVSWYQQTPGQGLQFLFEYFSETQRNKGNFPGRFSGRQFSNSRSEMNVSTLELGDSALYLCASSLGDRAQETQYFGPGTRLLVL.